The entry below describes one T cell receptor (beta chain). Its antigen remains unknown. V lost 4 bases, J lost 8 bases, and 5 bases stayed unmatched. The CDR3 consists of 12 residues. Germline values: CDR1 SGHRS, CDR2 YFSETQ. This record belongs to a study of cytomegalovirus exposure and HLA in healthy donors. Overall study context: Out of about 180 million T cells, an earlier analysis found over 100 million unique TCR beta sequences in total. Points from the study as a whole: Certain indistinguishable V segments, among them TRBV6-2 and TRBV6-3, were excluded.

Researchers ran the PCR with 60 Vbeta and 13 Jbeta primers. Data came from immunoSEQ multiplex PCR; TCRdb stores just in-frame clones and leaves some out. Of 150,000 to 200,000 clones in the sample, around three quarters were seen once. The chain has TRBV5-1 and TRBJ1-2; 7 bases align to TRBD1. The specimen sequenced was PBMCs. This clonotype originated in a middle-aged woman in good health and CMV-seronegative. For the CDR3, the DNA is TGCGCCAGCAGCCCGGACAGGAGGGGCTACACCTTC. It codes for CASSPDRRGYTF.